This T cell receptor beta chain was identified during a study of PD-1 blockade in classical Hodgkin lymphoma. Study-wide findings and caveats: Patients with a complete response exhibited baseline diversity comparable to newly diagnosed patients. The authors excluded patients who started nivolumab under 1 year after ASCT. Diminished baseline TCR diversity has been reported in newly diagnosed patients relative to healthy donors. Factors driving the repertoire differences, possibly disease activity or prior therapy, remain undefined.

As concerns this clone: The antigen is not known.

Produced via immunoSEQ multiplex PCR; TCRdb's table is partial and in-frame only. The data hold about 97,000 clones, with approximately 88% observed a single time. The V end was cut by 6 bases, the J end by 4 bases, with 10 bases between. This CDR3 spans 13 amino acids. CDR1 is KGHSH, CDR2 LQKENI, per germline. Relapse after autologous stem cell transplantation occurred in every patient, and brentuximab vedotin exposure varied. This receptor was obtained from a human donor with classical Hodgkin lymphoma. The chain employs TRBV18 and TRBJ1-5; tentative D call: TRBD1 (6 bases). The sequenced sample was peripheral blood mononuclear cells (PBMCs), obtained at baseline. DNA of the CDR3: TGTGCCAGCTCCCGGGACAAAAATCAGCCCCAGCATTTT. Its translation: CASSRDKNQPQHF.